This TCR beta chain is from a study of OX40 agonist ivuxolimab in advanced cancers. For the study at large: Patients were treated with ivuxolimab, an agonistic anti-OX40 (CD134) antibody. Hepatocellular carcinoma, melanoma, renal cell or head and neck cancer occurred in dose-escalation patients.

TCRdb keeps only in-frame clones here, not all; method: immunoSEQ multiplex PCR. In the table there are some 20,000 clones, roughly four fifths of which are singletons. The sequence was collected from an adult with an advanced solid tumor such as melanoma, head and neck, liver or kidney cancer. The sample here was CD4+ or CD8+ T cells sorted from blood, taken in a trial of the OX40 agonist ivuxolimab.

The CDR3 spells CAISESGLADLYNEQFF. CDR3 bases: TGTGCCATCAGTGAGAGTGGACTAGCGGATCTTTACAATGAGCAGTTCTTC. This chain uses TRBV10-3 with TRBJ2-1, with 10 bases fitting TRBD2. V lost 2 bases and J lost 4; bases outside the gene matches: 8. Germline V CDR1 and CDR2: ENHRY, SYGVKD. This CDR3 comprises 17 residues.